Shown below are 4 T cell receptor beta chains from a single sample sequenced in a study of shared clonotypes between healthy human individuals. Method: immunoSEQ multiplex PCR; TCRdb's copy keeps in-frame clones and lacks some. The repertoire holds about 800,000 clones, with roughly 96% as singletons. Naive-designated CD8 cells lacked CD45RO, were positively enriched for CCR7, and omitted terminally differentiated effector memory CD45RA+ cells. Sequenced input: naive CD8+ T cells sorted from blood. These receptors originate from a man aged 25-40 years in good health.

The chain recombines TRBV7-3 with TRBJ2-7, with a tentative D call TRBD2 (6 bases). Trimming cost V 3 bases and J 2 bases, with 11 bases left between them. From germline, CDR1 is SGHTA and CDR2 FQGTGA. This CDR3 has 14 residues. The CDR3 loop is CASSFSGDTYEQYF. The CDR3 DNA sequence: TGTGCCAGCAGCTTTTCGGGGGATACCTACGAGCAGTACTTC.

J is TRBJ2-7 and V is TRBV2; D might be TRBD1 (5 bases). Trimming took 5 bases from V and 0 from J, leaving 17 bases between them. Germline V gene lookup returns CDR1 SNHLY and CDR2 FYNNEI. The CDR3 contains 16 residues. Here the CDR3 reads CASSTNVQEFSYEQYF. The CDR3 DNA reads as TGTGCCAGCAGTACCAACGTACAGGAGTTCTCCTACGAGCAGTACTTC.

This clone was seen only once. The V call is TRBV4-3, the J call TRBJ1-2; 7 positions match TRBD1. CDR3 length: 15 residues. The J segment lost 5 bases and the V segment lost 4 bases, leaving 10 bases of the junction unmatched. Germline V gives CDR1 LGHNA, CDR2 YSLEER. The CDR3 sequence: CASSPRGGEGYGYTF. Here the CDR3 DNA reads TGCGCCAGCAGCCCCAGGGGGGGCGAGGGGTATGGCTACACCTTC.

This chain joins TRBV2 and TRBJ2-3; D may be TRBD2 (6 bases). With 6 bases removed from V and 1 base from J, the gap between germline ends came to 14 bases. This CDR3 has 15 amino acids. The germline gives CDR1 SNHLY, CDR2 FYNNEI. The CDR3 loop reads CASRLSGSRTDTQYF. CDR3 in DNA: TGTGCCAGCAGACTTAGCGGCAGCCGCACAGATACGCAGTATTTT.